This paragraph covers one TCR beta chain sequence. The data were taken from a study of blood T cell repertoires in COVID-19. Looking at the study overall: Some COVID-19 samples were acute and others convalescent; all came from the United States, Italy and Spain. T cells, B-cell-depleted T cells, or PBMCs provided the cDNA or gDNA that served as material.

Original analysis: Estimated nucleated cell counts came from reference gene primer amplification. The repertoire was sequenced with immunoSEQ multiplex PCR; TCRdb's copy has only in-frame clones and lacks some. That table furnishes V, J and clone size, whereas the DNA furnished D and trimming. The table has 60,000 to 80,000 clones, 85% to 90% seen once. Germline V lookup: CDR1 SEHNR, CDR2 FQNEAQ (reference sequence). V gave up 1 base and J gave up 9 bases; unmatched junction bases: 8. The CDR3 has 16 residues. This TCR was sampled from a human donor in a cohort sampled during active COVID-19. The V call is TRBV7-9, the J call TRBJ2-2; 10 bases are a match to TRBD1. Sample: peripheral blood. CDR3 bases: TGTGCCAGCAGCTTAGACCTGGGACAGGGGTTTTGGGAGCTGTTTTTT. It encodes CASSLDLGQGFWELFF.